The 17 T cell receptor beta chains given below trace back to one sample, sequenced in a study of shared clonotypes between healthy human individuals (dated by TCRdb to the early 2020s). The library was built by means of the immunoSEQ multiplex PCR assay. TCRdb holds this immuneACCESS table with in-frame rearrangements only. Some clones are missing; in checked studies, unresolved V genes explain under half, and the rest has no known cause. The sample table records 1,400,000 or so clones; roughly 98.5% of these occur just once. The top ten clones comprise about 0.35% of the sample. Sample: naive CD4+ T cells sorted from blood. Read against the paper, the sample's cell subset or site label means: CD45RA+ positively selected. The receptors originated from a young man in good health.

This chain joins TRBV13 and TRBJ1-1, with 8 nucleotides matching TRBD1. The CDR3 extends over 12 amino acids. CDR1 PRHDT and CDR2 FYEKMQ come from the germline V gene (reference sequence). V dropped 5 bases and J dropped 9; count of bases not matched to a gene: 5. The CDR3 is CASSRDRWQAFF. The DNA of the CDR3 is TGTGCCAGCAGCAGGGACAGGTGGCAAGCTTTCTTT.

The sample holds one count of this clone. This chain joins TRBV9 and TRBJ2-5, with 10 bases lining up with TRBD2. With 0 bases clipped from V and 9 bases from J, the junction kept 17 bases outside the gene matches. Germline CDR1 is SGDLS and CDR2 is YYNGEE. This CDR3 spans 18 amino acids. The CDR3 region is CASSVGLGLAGAARAQYF. DNA for the CDR3: TGTGCCAGCAGCGTAGGGTTAGGGCTAGCGGGGGCCGCGAGGGCCCAGTACTTC. Using reference TRBV9 and TRBJ2-5 for the parts outside the CDR3, the full variable domain is DSGVTQTPKHLITATGQRVTLRCSPRSGDLSVYWYQQSLDQGLQFLIQYYNGEERAKGNILERFSAQQFPDLHSELNLSSLELGDSALYFCASSVGLGLAGAARAQYFGPGTRLLVL.

This chain links TRBV7-2 with TRBJ2-1, with 10 nucleotides matching TRBD2. The ends lost 5 bases at V and 6 bases at J; junction bases unmatched: 7. This CDR3 spans 15 amino acids. Germline V lookup: CDR1 SGHTA, CDR2 FQGNSA. CDR3 sequence (DNA): TGTGCCAGCAGCGTGCTAGCGGGAGCGGTCAATGAGCAGTTCTTC. Its protein is CASSVLAGAVNEQFF.

The chain uses TRBV25-1 and TRBJ2-7; 7 bases line up with TRBD1. V dropped 5 bases and J dropped 4; count of bases not matched to a gene: 8. CDR1 MGHDK and CDR2 SYGVNS come from the germline V gene. The length of the CDR3 is 14 residues. The CDR3 spells CASSQDRHGYEQYF. CDR3 sequence (DNA): TGTGCCAGCAGTCAGGACAGGCACGGTTACGAGCAGTACTTC.

This chain connects TRBV5-1 to TRBJ1-4; 7 positions agree with TRBD1. Germline CDR1 is SGHRS and CDR2 is YFSETQ. With 1 base clipped from V and 6 bases from J, the junction kept 6 bases outside the gene matches. This CDR3 comprises 15 residues. DNA for the CDR3: TGCGCCAGCAGCTTGATGACAGGGTTGGATGAAAAACTGTTTTTT. It specifies CASSLMTGLDEKLFF.

V gene TRBV11-2 combines with J gene TRBJ2-1; D might be TRBD1 or TRBD2, each matching 6 bases. The CDR3 runs to 18 residues. The V end was cut by 5 bases, the J end by 4 bases, with 24 bases between. Germline values: CDR1 SGHAT, CDR2 FQNNGV. Here the CDR3 DNA reads TGTGCCAGCAGCCCACAGGGTTCCTGGGGAGGTGCTTACAATGAGCAGTTCTTC. Protein product: CASSPQGSWGGAYNEQFF.

J is TRBJ2-5 and V is TRBV18; D tentatively fits TRBD1 or TRBD2 (5 bases each). This CDR3 region has 16 residues. Germline V gene data show CDR1 as KGHSH and CDR2 as LQKENI. Trimming pared 2 bases from V and 1 base from J, leaving 14 bases between. The CDR3 coding sequence is TGTGCCAGCTCACCATTAGGGACGAGGGCCCAAGAGACCCAGTACTTC. Protein product: CASSPLGTRAQETQYF.

This clone appeared once. J is TRBJ2-5 and V is TRBV5-4; a possible D gene is TRBD1 (5 bases). The V end was cut by 4 bases, the J end by 5 bases, with 12 bases between. This CDR3 is 13 amino acids long. Germline V gene sequence: CDR1 SGHNT, CDR2 YYREEE (reference sequence). The CDR3 region has the DNA TGTGCCAGCAGCCCCTGGGGCGCCGAGACCCAGTACTTC. It codes for CASSPWGAETQYF.

The chain couples TRBV6-1 to TRBJ1-4; D gene ambiguous. The CDR3 extends over 14 amino acids. Trimming pared 2 bases from V and 0 bases from J, leaving 4 bases between. CDR1 and CDR2 from the germline V gene are MNHNS and SASEGT. CDR3 in DNA: TGTGCCAGCAGTGAAAGAGCAACTAATGAAAAACTGTTTTTT. Its translation: CASSERATNEKLFF.

In the case of this clone: The same CDR3 arises from other DNA sequences in this sample as well. The chain recombines TRBV29-1 with TRBJ1-4, with 7 bases that match TRBD1. Germline assignment: CDR1 SQVTM and CDR2 ANQGSEA. The CDR3 has 12 amino acids. Trimming removed 4 bases from V and 8 bases from J; junction bases left unmatched: 4. The CDR3 reads CSVGQGGEKLFF. The CDR3 DNA reads as TGCAGCGTTGGACAGGGAGGCGAAAAACTGTTTTTT.

A single count supports this clone. The rearrangement links TRBV29-1 to TRBJ2-1, with TRBD2 matching over 11 bases. This CDR3 comprises 15 residues. V trimming: 5 bases; J trimming: 7 bases; junction bases outside the gene matches: 10. The germline CDR1 and CDR2 sequences are SQVTM and ANQGSEA. The CDR3 nucleotides read TGCAGCGTTCCCCAACTAGCGGGAGTGAAAAATGAGCAGTTCTTC. Its translation is CSVPQLAGVKNEQFF.

The chain has TRBV18 and TRBJ1-1; D is uncertain. Germline V gene lookup returns CDR1 KGHSH and CDR2 LQKENI. Trimming pared 8 bases from V and 2 bases from J, leaving 12 bases between. The CDR3 has 13 residues. CDR3 bases: TGTGCCAGCCGTCACGGGGTAAACACTGAAGCTTTCTTT. This gives the protein CASRHGVNTEAFF.

The chain links TRBV7-9 to TRBJ2-2; the match to TRBD1 covers 9 bases. Trimming took 4 bases from V and 7 from J; bases not matched to a gene: 10. This CDR3 has 16 amino acids. Germline V gene data show CDR1 as SEHNR and CDR2 as FQNEAQ (reference sequence). DNA for the CDR3: TGTGCCAGCAGCTGGCCGAGGACAGGGGTGATCGGGGAGCTGTTTTTT. This sequence encodes CASSWPRTGVIGELFF.

The V gene is TRBV19, the J gene TRBJ2-7, with D possibly called TRBD1 or TRBD2 (5 bases each). V lost 3 bases and J lost 2, with 17 bases in between. Germline V CDR1 and CDR2: LNHDA, SQIVND (reference sequence). The CDR3 has 16 amino acids. CDR3 sequence: CASSIKPSGPPYEQYF. The CDR3 nucleotides read TGTGCCAGTAGTATCAAGCCTTCGGGGCCCCCCTACGAGCAGTACTTC.

A remark on this clone: The same CDR3 also results from other DNA sequences found in this sample. The V and J genes are TRBV28 and TRBJ2-5; D unclear. The CDR3 is made up of 12 amino acids. Germline CDR1 reads MDHEN; CDR2 reads SYDVKM. Trimming left V 1 base short and J 4 bases short, with 4 bases between. CDR3 DNA: TGTGCCAGCAGTTTATTTAGAGAGACCCAGTACTTC. It specifies CASSLFRETQYF.

This chain connects TRBV14 to TRBJ2-1; D ambiguous. V lost 1 base and J 4 bases, leaving 11 bases between the germline ends. The CDR3 is 15 amino acids. The germline V gene encodes CDR1 SGHDN and CDR2 FVKESK. Written as DNA, the CDR3 is TGTGCCAGCAGCCAAGCAGCGTTCCCTTACAATGAGCAGTTCTTC. Amino acid sequence: CASSQAAFPYNEQFF.

This clone has a single count. The same CDR3 arises from other DNA sequences in this sample as well. The chain recombines TRBV28 with TRBJ1-2, with D maybe TRBD1 (5 bases). The V gene's germline CDR1 is MDHEN and CDR2 SYDVKM. Trimming removed 5 bases at V and 3 bases at J, with 7 bases between. The CDR3 is 12 amino acids. CDR3 protein: CASSLGHYGYTF. The DNA for the CDR3 is TGTGCCAGCAGTCTGGGGCACTATGGCTACACCTTC.